These 5 T cell receptor beta chains originate from one sample sequenced in a study of T cell repertoires in cytomegalovirus infection. One entry per CDR3 protein, called by TCRdb with MiXCR from the reads. The sample lists under 850,000 distinct CDR3 sequences, around 30% seen once, with about 20% in the top ten. The antigens of these receptors remain unknown. Sequencing used cultured PBMCs, obtained from culture after CMV antigen stimulation. All receptors derive from a human donor in good health (CMV status not recorded). Some clones in this sample may be carry-over from other donors' samples.

The chain is built from TRBV6-1 and TRBJ2-1; 8 nucleotides align to TRBD2. J was trimmed by 3 bases and V by 3 bases; bases with no gene match: 4. The CDR3 runs 15 residues. In germline, CDR1 is MNHNS, CDR2 SASEGT. In DNA form, the CDR3 reads TGTGCCAGCAGTGACGGGGGGGGGTTCTACAATGAGCAGTTCTTC. Its protein is CASSDGGGFYNEQFF.

This chain connects TRBV28 to TRBJ1-2; D is ambiguous. In germline, CDR1 is MDHEN, CDR2 SYDVKM. Trimming took off 4 bases at V and 5 bases at J, with 11 bases between the two ends. This CDR3 contains 13 residues. The CDR3 DNA reads as TGTGCCAGCAGTTCCTCTGGCGTATATGGCTACACCTTC. It yields the protein CASSSSGVYGYTF.

The sample holds many counts of this clonotype. The chain links TRBV7-2 to TRBJ2-1; possibly TRBD2 for D (6 bases). The CDR3 has 16 residues. The germline CDR1 and CDR2 sequences are SGHTA and FQGNSA. V was trimmed by 5 bases and J by 3 bases, leaving 17 bases between them. CDR3 loop: CASSPGVWRDYNEQFF. The DNA for the CDR3 is TGTGCCAGCAGCCCCGGGGTTTGGAGGGACTACAATGAGCAGTTCTTC.

V gene TRBV6-1 combines with J gene TRBJ1-6; D perhaps matches TRBD1 (6 bases). The V end lost 6 bases, the J end lost 4 bases, and 16 bases lay between the germline ends. The CDR3 consists of 16 residues. Looked up from germline, CDR1 is MNHNS and CDR2 is SASEGT. In DNA form, the CDR3 reads TGTGCCAGCAGCGACGGTTCTACAGGGTATAATTCACCCCTCCACTTT. Its translation: CASSDGSTGYNSPLHF.

V is TRBV20-1 and J is TRBJ2-7; the D call may be TRBD1 or TRBD2 (5 bases each). The CDR3 totals 14 residues. CDR1 is DFQATT, CDR2 SNEGSKA, per germline (reference sequence). Trimming took off 3 bases at V and 0 bases at J, with 12 bases between the two ends. The CDR3 DNA reads TGCAGTGCTAGGGACGGGACGAGCTCCTACGAGCAGTACTTC. Translated, it gives CSARDGTSSYEQYF.